The rows below give T cell receptor beta chains drawn from one sample of a study of blood T cell repertoires in COVID-19. Clones were sequenced by immunoSEQ multiplex PCR, and TCRdb holds only the in-frame ones, with some missing. The sample holds tens of thousands of clones, 82% seen once. Source material: peripheral blood. The receptors here all came from a woman older than 75 with acute or convalescent COVID-19. CDR3s leave out the opening cysteine and the closing phenylalanine or tryptophan.

TRBV7-9	TRBJ2-5	ASSYRLAESQETQY
TRBV2	TRBJ1-5	ASSVITGASPQH
TRBV29-1	TRBJ2-1	SVETAGGGNEQF
TRBV7-9	TRBJ1-3	ASSPRQVRNTIY
TRBV10-3	TRBJ2-7	AILLITGGAYEQY
TRBV7-9	TRBJ2-7	ASSSNGQFDIALYEQY
TRBV6-4	TRBJ2-1	ASSVGLGTGDNEQF
TRBV7-8	TRBJ2-1	ASSLRDWSNEQF
TRBV5-1	TRBJ1-2	ASSPGGSYGYT
TRBV19	TRBJ1-1	ASKGSTEAF
TRBV21-1	TRBJ2-7	ASSRGRAHEQY
TRBV10-3	TRBJ2-5	AIRREQETQY
TRBV27	TRBJ1-4	ASGPAGGEKLF
TRBV11-2	TRBJ2-4	ASSSLDLGPKNIQY
TRBV19	TRBJ2-7	ASSSRPWTPEYEQY
TRBV12-3/TRBV12-4	TRBJ1-2	ASRRQGDYGYT
TRBV30	TRBJ1-2	AWSVGQAGGYT
TRBV29-1	TRBJ2-1	SSKRGGYNEQF
TRBV4-2	TRBJ2-7	ASSQGGRSYEQY
TRBV15	TRBJ2-7	ATSGTGLAGGHPYEQY
TRBV30	TRBJ1-1	AWLANTEAF
TRBV6-5	TRBJ1-3	ASSHGTGAGNTIY
TRBV6-5	TRBJ2-7	ASSTGTSGSYEQY
TRBV9	TRBJ1-1	ASSVVGGGDTEAF
TRBV28	TRBJ2-1	ASSRTSGSRNEQF
TRBV6-5	TRBJ2-2	ASTGTRGTGELF
TRBV27	TRBJ2-1	ASRTGIRYNEQF
TRBV5-1	TRBJ2-3	ASSTSGRTDTQY
TRBV5-1	TRBJ2-3	ASRLAGFTDTQY
TRBV19	TRBJ1-1	ASSILVGGQGSAEAF
TRBV4-3	TRBJ2-1	ASSQDFSGGYNEQF
TRBV7-2	TRBJ2-1	ASSPLAGGGNEQF
TRBV6-5	TRBJ1-3	ASSYEGRLGNTIY
TRBV28	TRBJ2-3	ASSSPGVRTDTQY
TRBV7-2	TRBJ1-2	ASSRPLGESR
TRBV14	TRBJ1-2	ASSQDPSWTANPNYGYT
TRBV5-1	TRBJ2-7	ASSLVGGTSYEQY
TRBV27	TRBJ2-1	ASSSSGDRIYNEQF
TRBV2	TRBJ1-3	ASSSSGPSSGNTIY
TRBV24-1	TRBJ2-3	ATSDFPGRGRGTDTQY
TRBV15	TRBJ1-2	ATSMGQGYGYT
TRBV15	TRBJ2-1	ATSTEQGPYNEQF
TRBV5-4	TRBJ2-1	ASSLGTSGRARRSMEQF
TRBV24-1	TRBJ2-1	ATSDPPPGGNEQF
TRBV5-1	TRBJ1-5	ASSLGQGTQPQH